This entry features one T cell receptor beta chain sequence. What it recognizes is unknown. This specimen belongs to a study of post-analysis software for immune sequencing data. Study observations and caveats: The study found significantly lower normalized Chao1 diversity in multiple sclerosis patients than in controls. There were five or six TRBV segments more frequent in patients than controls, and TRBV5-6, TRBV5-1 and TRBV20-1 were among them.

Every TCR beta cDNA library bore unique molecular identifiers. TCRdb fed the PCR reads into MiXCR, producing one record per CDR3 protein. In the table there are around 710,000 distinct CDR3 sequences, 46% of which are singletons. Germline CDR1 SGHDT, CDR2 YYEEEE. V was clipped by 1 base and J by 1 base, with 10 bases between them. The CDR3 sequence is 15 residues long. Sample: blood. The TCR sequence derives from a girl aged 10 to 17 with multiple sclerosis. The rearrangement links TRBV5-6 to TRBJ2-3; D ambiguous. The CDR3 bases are TGTGCCAGCAGCTTGAACCGGTGGGGCACAGATACGCAGTATTTT. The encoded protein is CASSLNRWGTDTQYF.